A single sample gave rise to the 32 T cell receptor beta chains below, sequenced in a study of T-cell reconstitution after alpha-beta-depleted transplantation in children. TCRbeta library construction was performed incorporating unique molecular identifiers. TCRdb itself ran the PCR reads through MiXCR, one entry per CDR3 protein. The top ten hold under 45% of the sample, which has 530,000 or so distinct CDR3 sequences, about a quarter seen once. This specimen was PBMCs, taken before TCRalphabeta/CD19-depleted stem cell transplant. The receptors here all came from a boy younger than two with Wiskott-Aldrich syndrome, due to receive a stem cell transplant.

V and J are TRBV7-2 and TRBJ2-1; D uncertain. V was clipped by 3 bases and J by 1 base, with 10 bases between them. Per germline, CDR1 SGHTA and CDR2 FQGNSA. The CDR3 consists of 15 residues. The CDR3 DNA follows: TGTGCCAGCAGCTTCCGCGAACGGTCCTACAATGAGCAGTTCTTC. This encodes CASSFRERSYNEQFF. Filled out from reference TRBV7-2 and TRBJ2-1, the complete variable domain reads GAGVSQSPSNKVTEKGKDVELRCDPISGHTALYWYRQSLGQGLEFLIYFQGNSAPDKSGLPSDRFSAERTGGSVSTLTIQRTQQEDSAVYLCASSFRERSYNEQFFGPGTRLTVL.

This clonotype appeared a few times. The V gene is TRBV5-1, the J gene TRBJ2-5; 9 nucleotides agree with TRBD2. Germline CDR1 is SGHRS and CDR2 is YFSETQ. The CDR3 contains 19 residues. Trimming removed 3 bases from V and 4 bases from J; junction bases left unmatched: 19. The CDR3 reads CASSSTILAGSVVRETQYF. DNA of the CDR3: TGCGCCAGCAGCTCCACGATACTAGCGGGTTCAGTCGTTCGAGAGACCCAGTACTTC.

The J gene is TRBJ2-1, the V gene TRBV20-1; D gene unclear. The CDR3 is 12 amino acids. The ends were cut back, 4 bases at V and 9 bases at J, with 13 bases in the middle. Germline V gene sequence: CDR1 DFQATT, CDR2 SNEGSKA (reference sequence). CDR3 DNA sequence: TGCAGTGCTAAGACGTCAGGAGTTGAGCAGTTCTTC. Residues: CSAKTSGVEQFF.

This clonotype was seen only a few times. The J gene is TRBJ2-1, the V gene TRBV7-9; D gene ambiguous. Germline V gene sequence: CDR1 SEHNR, CDR2 FQNEAQ (reference sequence). CDR3 length equals 10 residues. The germline V and J ends were trimmed by 4 bases and 15 bases, with 10 bases remaining between them. CDR3 DNA sequence: TGTGCCAGCAGCTCCGATACCCCGTTCTTC. This translates into CASSSDTPFF.

This clonotype was counted a few times. The chain is built from TRBV2 and TRBJ2-7; 8 nucleotides align to TRBD2. Germline loops: CDR1 SNHLY, CDR2 FYNNEI. The J segment lost 3 bases and the V segment lost 6 bases, leaving 16 bases of the junction unmatched. The CDR3 is 17 amino acids. CDR3 in amino acids: CASRVKRGQREIYEQYF. The CDR3 DNA sequence: TGTGCCAGCAGAGTGAAACGGGGTCAGCGGGAGATCTACGAGCAGTACTTC.

The rearrangement joins TRBV20-1 to TRBJ2-5, with 12 bases fitting TRBD1. CDR1 and CDR2 from the germline V gene are DFQATT and SNEGSKA (reference sequence). V trimming: 3 bases; J trimming: 9 bases; junction bases outside the gene matches: 5. The CDR3 consists of 13 residues. The CDR3 DNA reads as TGCAGTGCTAGGGGACAGGGGGCTTCGCCCCAGTACTTC. Its protein product is CSARGQGASPQYF.

V gene TRBV3-1 combines with J gene TRBJ1-1; maybe TRBD1 (6 bases). The CDR3 is made up of 15 amino acids. With 3 bases removed from V and 3 bases from J, the gap between germline ends came to 14 bases. CDR1 LGHDT and CDR2 YNNKEL come from the germline V gene (reference sequence). The CDR3 sequence: CASSQRGGMYTEAFF. The CDR3 region has the DNA TGTGCCAGCAGCCAGAGGGGGGGGATGTACACTGAAGCTTTCTTT.

This clonotype was detected a few times. The chain has TRBV4-1 and TRBJ2-1; TRBD2 aligns across 8 bases. The CDR3 loop spans 16 amino acids. V shed 1 base, J shed 0 bases, and the junction held 2 bases outside the gene matches. Germline V gene sequence: CDR1 MGHRA, CDR2 YSYEKL. CDR3 in amino acids: CASSQGLASSYNEQFF. As DNA, the CDR3 is TGCGCCAGCAGCCAAGGACTAGCGAGCTCCTACAATGAGCAGTTCTTC.

The chain recombines TRBV27 with TRBJ2-1; 16 positions match TRBD2. Germline loops: CDR1 MNHEY, CDR2 SMNVEV (reference sequence). With 6 bases clipped from V and 7 bases from J, the junction kept 3 bases outside the gene matches. CDR3 size: 15 residues. The CDR3 loop reads CASRVGLAGGNEQFF. In DNA, the CDR3 is TGTGCCAGCAGGGTGGGACTAGCGGGAGGGAATGAGCAGTTCTTC.

This clonotype appeared a few times. The chain carries TRBV9 and TRBJ2-5; D is uncertain. V lost 2 bases, J lost 4 bases, and 6 bases lay in between. CDR3 size: 12 residues. Germline CDR1 is SGDLS and CDR2 is YYNGEE. CDR3 amino acids: CASSVSRETQYF. In DNA, the CDR3 is TGTGCCAGCAGCGTCTCTCGAGAGACCCAGTACTTC. The whole variable domain, remainder taken from reference TRBV9 and TRBJ2-5, is DSGVTQTPKHLITATGQRVTLRCSPRSGDLSVYWYQQSLDQGLQFLIQYYNGEERAKGNILERFSAQQFPDLHSELNLSSLELGDSALYFCASSVSRETQYFGPGTRLLVL.

In its sample, this clonotype was seen a few times. J is TRBJ2-4 and V is TRBV5-1; D gene uncertain. This CDR3 is 14 amino acids long. CDR1 and CDR2 (germline): SGHRS, YFSETQ. Trimming cost V 4 bases and J 8 bases, with 16 bases left between them. The CDR3 region is CASSTAPDGDIQYF. The CDR3 DNA follows: TGCGCCAGCAGCACCGCCCCCGACGGAGACATTCAGTACTTC.

The J gene is TRBJ2-1, the V gene TRBV3-1, with D possibly TRBD2 on 6 matching bases. Germline CDR1 LGHDT, CDR2 YNNKEL (reference sequence). This CDR3 is 15 amino acids long. V was pared by 4 bases and J by 6 bases, with 16 bases between. The DNA of the CDR3 is TGTGCCAGCAGCCTCCTCGGGAGCCCACTCAATGAGCAGTTCTTC. Its protein product is CASSLLGSPLNEQFF.

The sample holds many counts of this clonotype. V and J are TRBV10-1 and TRBJ1-5; maybe TRBD1 (5 bases). CDR3 size: 12 residues. Germline V gene data show CDR1 as WNHNN and CDR2 as SYGVQD (reference sequence). V was shortened by 8 bases and J by 2 bases, with 7 bases between the two germline ends. The CDR3 bases are TGCGCCAGCTGGGGGGGCAATCAGCCCCAGCATTTT. Translated: CASWGGNQPQHF.

This chain links TRBV6-1 with TRBJ2-2; D gene uncertain. CDR1 MNHNS and CDR2 SASEGT come from the germline V gene. The CDR3 has 17 residues. The germline V and J ends were trimmed by 1 base and 5 bases, with 17 bases remaining between them. The CDR3 region is CASSEGLAAQWTGELFF. CDR3 DNA: TGTGCCAGCAGTGAAGGGTTGGCAGCCCAATGGACCGGGGAGCTGTTTTTT.

This clonotype was found many times. The chain links TRBV12-3 or TRBV12-4 to TRBJ2-7, with D perhaps TRBD1 or TRBD2 (5 bases each). The CDR3 has 11 amino acids. V dropped 1 base and J dropped 7 bases, with 5 bases sitting between them. The CDR3 bases are TGTGCCAGCAGTTTAGGGGGGGAGCAGTACTTC. Protein: CASSLGGEQYF.

The V and J genes are TRBV4-1 and TRBJ1-2; 8 bases align to TRBD1. Per the germline V gene, CDR1 is MGHRA and CDR2 is YSYEKL. This CDR3 is built from 15 residues. The V and J ends lost 4 bases and 5 bases, in that order; junction bases with no gene match: 9. The CDR3 nucleotides are TGCGCCAGCAGCCGAACCCGACAGGGGTTTTATGGCTACACCTTC. Its protein product is CASSRTRQGFYGYTF.

The chain is built from TRBV12-3 or TRBV12-4 and TRBJ1-1; D is unresolved. The V end was cut by 0 bases, the J end by 1 base, with 3 bases between. The CDR3 has 13 residues. The CDR3 nucleotides are TGTGCCAGCAGTTTAGCTAAGAACACTGAAGCTTTCTTT. Protein sequence: CASSLAKNTEAFF.

This clonotype was seen more than once but under ten times. The chain links TRBV6-5 to TRBJ1-2, with unresolved D. The germline gives CDR1 MNHEY, CDR2 SVGAGI. V gave up 4 bases and J gave up 1 base, with 7 bases separating them. This CDR3 is built from 13 residues. CDR3 loop: CASSSSGNYGYTF. CDR3 DNA: TGTGCCAGCAGTTCCTCGGGTAACTATGGCTACACCTTC.

The rearrangement links TRBV5-1 to TRBJ2-3; 7 bases fit TRBD1. CDR3 length equals 16 residues. The V gene end was trimmed by 0 bases and the J gene end by 3 bases; junction bases not matched to a gene: 7. Germline CDR1 reads SGHRS; CDR2 reads YFSETQ. CDR3 DNA sequence: TGCGCCAGCAGCTTGGAAACGCAGGGGGAGACAGATACGCAGTATTTT. Translation gives CASSLETQGETDTQYF.

The rearrangement links TRBV10-3 to TRBJ2-7; 11 nucleotides match TRBD1. The V and J ends lost 8 bases and 1 base, in that order; junction bases with no gene match: 1. The CDR3 consists of 13 residues. The germline V gene has CDR1 ENHRY and CDR2 SYGVKD. The CDR3 bases are TGTGCCATCGGACAGGGGGCTTCCTACGAGCAGTACTTC. Amino acid sequence: CAIGQGASYEQYF.

The V call is TRBV4-1, the J call TRBJ2-1, with a weak D call TRBD2 (6 bases). Looked up from germline, CDR1 is MGHRA and CDR2 is YSYEKL. The CDR3 runs 13 residues. Trimming took 1 base from V and 8 from J, leaving 9 bases between them. CDR3 nucleotide sequence: TGCGCCAGCAGCCAAGCCTGGGAGGATGAGCAGTTCTTC. Its translation is CASSQAWEDEQFF.

The chain recombines TRBV5-1 with TRBJ2-7; D uncertain. Looked up from germline, CDR1 is SGHRS and CDR2 is YFSETQ. The CDR3 runs to 15 residues. V lost 0 bases and J lost 3, with 13 bases in between. CDR3 coding DNA: TGCGCCAGCAGCTTGGCCGGCGGCGCCTACTACGAGCAGTACTTC. It specifies CASSLAGGAYYEQYF.

J is TRBJ2-1 and V is TRBV20-1; 9 bases map to TRBD2. Germline CDR1 is DFQATT and CDR2 is SNEGSKA (reference sequence). The V segment lost 3 bases and the J segment 8 bases; nucleotides outside the gene matches: 8. The CDR3 loop spans 14 amino acids. The chain's CDR3 is CSARYSGRVHEQFF. CDR3 DNA: TGCAGTGCTAGGTATAGCGGGAGAGTCCATGAGCAGTTCTTC.

The chain has TRBV30 and TRBJ2-5; D gene unclear. The length of the CDR3 is 11 residues. V lost 1 base to trimming and J lost 4 bases, with 4 bases between them. Germline CDR1 reads GTSNPN; CDR2 reads SVGIG (reference sequence). The CDR3 here is CAWSGGETQYF. Written as DNA, the CDR3 is TGTGCCTGGAGTGGGGGAGAGACCCAGTACTTC.

J is TRBJ2-1 and V is TRBV3-1, with a possible D match to TRBD1 (6 bases). CDR1 is LGHDT and CDR2 is YNNKEL in the germline V gene (reference sequence). V was cut by 5 bases and J by 2 bases, with 19 bases left in between. The CDR3 loop spans 17 amino acids. The CDR3 sequence: CASSVYTGTATYNEQFF. The CDR3 nucleotides are TGTGCCAGCAGCGTCTATACAGGGACGGCCACCTACAATGAGCAGTTCTTC.

The chain employs TRBV12-5 and TRBJ2-2; 9 nucleotides line up with TRBD1. J gave up 6 bases and V 7 bases, and 6 bases lay outside the gene matches. The CDR3 contains 14 residues. Per germline, CDR1 LGHNT and CDR2 FRNRAP. DNA for the CDR3: TGTGCTAGTGCCAGCGACAGGGGGGCCGGGGAGCTGTTTTTT. Residues: CASASDRGAGELFF. Complete variable domain (other parts from reference TRBV12-5 and TRBJ2-2): DARVTQTPRHKVTEMGQEVTMRCQPILGHNTVFWYRQTMMQGLELLAYFRNRAPLDDSGMPKDRFSAEMPDATLATLKIQPSEPRDSAVYFCASASDRGAGELFFGEGSRLTVL.

V gene TRBV7-8 combines with J gene TRBJ1-3; D is unclear. The CDR3 covers 15 residues. Looked up from germline, CDR1 is SGHVS and CDR2 is FQNEAQ. V shed 1 base and J shed 0 bases, with 7 bases lying between them. The CDR3 DNA sequence: TGTGCCAGCAGCTTAGAAGGACGCTCTGGAAACACCATATATTTT. It encodes CASSLEGRSGNTIYF.

The chain carries TRBV7-9 and TRBJ1-1; D remains ambiguous. Trimming stripped 2 bases from V and 0 bases from J, with 10 bases between. The CDR3 extends over 15 amino acids. Looked up from germline, CDR1 is SEHNR and CDR2 is FQNEAQ (reference sequence). CDR3 region: CASSLRTSVNTEAFF. In DNA form, the CDR3 reads TGTGCCAGCAGCTTAAGGACTTCCGTGAACACTGAAGCTTTCTTT. The complete variable domain, with remaining parts taken from reference TRBV7-9 and TRBJ1-1, reads DTGVSQNPRHKITKRGQNVTFRCDPISEHNRLYWYRQTLGQGPEFLTYFQNEAQLEKSRLLSDRFSAERPKGSFSTLEIQRTEQGDSAMYLCASSLRTSVNTEAFFGQGTRLTVV.

This clonotype appeared a single time. This sequence joins TRBV20-1 and TRBJ2-5; D may correspond to TRBD1 or TRBD2 (5 bases each). The CDR3 spans 14 residues. V gave up 3 bases and J gave up 2 bases, with 13 bases separating them. CDR1 and CDR2 from the germline V gene are DFQATT and SNEGSKA (reference sequence). CDR3 sequence (DNA): TGCAGTGCTAGGATGGTGTGGGGGCAAGAGACCCAGTACTTC. Amino acids: CSARMVWGQETQYF.

This clonotype showed up just a few times. The J gene is TRBJ2-7, the V gene TRBV3-1, with D perhaps matching TRBD1 (5 bases). CDR3 length: 14 residues. CDR1 is LGHDT and CDR2 is YNNKEL in the germline V gene (reference sequence). V was trimmed by 4 bases and J by 2 bases, leaving 12 bases between them. This CDR3 reads CASSPDRPAYEQYF. As DNA, the CDR3 is TGTGCCAGCAGCCCAGACAGACCGGCCTACGAGCAGTACTTC.

The chain combines TRBV9 with TRBJ2-5; D is undetermined. Germline V gives CDR1 SGDLS, CDR2 YYNGEE. Deletions cut 0 bases from V and 4 bases from J, with 7 bases between. This CDR3 has 13 amino acids. CDR3 sequence (DNA): TGTGCCAGCAGCGTAGGGGCACGAGAGACCCAGTACTTC. Residues: CASSVGARETQYF.

This chain uses TRBV5-1 with TRBJ1-4, with D uncertain. Trimming shortened V by 0 bases and J by 5 bases, and 11 bases separated the two germline ends. Germline loops: CDR1 SGHRS, CDR2 YFSETQ. This CDR3 has 15 residues. The CDR3 DNA sequence: TGCGCCAGCAGCTTGGTCGGCCTCGAGAATGAAAAACTGTTTTTT. Protein sequence: CASSLVGLENEKLFF.